This T cell receptor (beta chain) derives from a study of OX40 agonist ivuxolimab in advanced cancers. In the study overall: Previous treatment with anti-PD-1, anti-PD-L1 or anti-CTLA-4 therapy was allowed; approximately 40% had received some. Partial responses were achieved by three patients: one hepatocellular carcinoma, two cutaneous melanoma.

Assay used: immunoSEQ multiplex PCR; TCRdb lists only in-frame clones, some missing. Of around 72,000 clones in the sample, 86% are singletons; the top ten hold about 8.2%. V lost 7 bases, J lost 0 bases, and 7 bases lay in between. In germline, CDR1 is MNHNS, CDR2 SASEGT. The length of the CDR3 is 12 residues. The TCR comes from an adult with an advanced solid tumor such as melanoma, head and neck, liver or kidney cancer. Source: CD4+ or CD8+ T cells sorted from blood, taken in a trial of the OX40 agonist ivuxolimab. The chain has TRBV6-1 and TRBJ2-7; D remains ambiguous. DNA of the CDR3: TGTGCCAGCACACGCGGCTCCTACGAGCAGTACTTC. Its translation is CASTRGSYEQYF.